This TCR beta chain was captured in a study of response to subunit inactivated influenza vaccine. General study results and limits: That few new T cells are recruited by each seasonal influenza vaccination was the authors' suggestion.

The CDR3 has 13 residues. Germline V gene data show CDR1 as MNHEY and CDR2 as SVGEGT. V gave up 3 bases and J gave up 9 bases, with 14 bases separating them. MiXCR, applied by TCRdb to the RT-PCR reads, yields one record per CDR3 protein. The table includes 650,000 to 800,000 distinct CDR3 sequences, 11% to 15% detected once. The sample holds a few counts of this clonotype. No antigen is known for it. This sample comprised PBMCs from blood, obtained 14 to 15 days before vaccination. The chain employs TRBV6-2 or TRBV6-3 and TRBJ1-2, with no clear D. The TCR originated in a man between 45 and 60 years old who received an inactivated influenza vaccine. Here the CDR3 reads CASSYGASQRYTF. In nucleotides, the CDR3 is TGTGCCAGCAGTTATGGCGCATCTCAACGCTACACCTTC.